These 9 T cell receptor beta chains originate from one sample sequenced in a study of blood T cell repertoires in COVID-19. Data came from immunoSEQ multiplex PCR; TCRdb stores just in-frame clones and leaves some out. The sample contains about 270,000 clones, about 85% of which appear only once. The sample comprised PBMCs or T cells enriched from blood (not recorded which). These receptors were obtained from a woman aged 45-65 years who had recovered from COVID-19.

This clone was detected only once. CDR3 sequence reads: CASSYSPSSYEQYF. The DNA of the CDR3 is TGTGCCAGCAGTTACTCGCCTAGCTCCTACGAGCAGTACTTC. The V call is TRBV6-5, the J call TRBJ2-7; no clear D. The CDR3 consists of 14 residues. The germline V gene encodes CDR1 MNHEY and CDR2 SVGAGI. Trimming took 0 bases from V and 0 from J, leaving 6 bases between them.

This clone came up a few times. The CDR3 nucleotides are TGTGCTAGTGGTTTGGCCCGCGGGAGCCGTTTTGGGGCCAACGTCCTGACTTTC. Amino acids: CASGLARGSRFGANVLTF. V is TRBV12-5 and J is TRBJ2-6, with 7 bases fitting TRBD2. V was pared by 1 base and J by 3 bases, with 9 bases of the junction left unmatched. The CDR3 is 18 amino acids. Looked up from germline, CDR1 is LGHNT and CDR2 is FRNRAP.

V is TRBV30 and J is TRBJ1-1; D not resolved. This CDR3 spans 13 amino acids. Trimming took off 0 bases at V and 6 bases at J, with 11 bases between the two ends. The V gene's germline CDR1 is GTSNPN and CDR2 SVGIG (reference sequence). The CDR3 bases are TGTGCCTGGAGTGTGTTCGGGGAGGCTGAAGCTTTCTTT. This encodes CAWSVFGEAEAFF.

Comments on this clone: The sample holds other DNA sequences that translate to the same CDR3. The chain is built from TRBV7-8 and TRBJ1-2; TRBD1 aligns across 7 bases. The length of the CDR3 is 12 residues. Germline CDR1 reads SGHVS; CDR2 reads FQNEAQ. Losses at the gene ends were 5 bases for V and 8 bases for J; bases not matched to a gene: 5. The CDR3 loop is CASSRTGYGYTF. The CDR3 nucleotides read TGTGCCAGCAGCCGGACAGGCTACGGCTACACCTTC.

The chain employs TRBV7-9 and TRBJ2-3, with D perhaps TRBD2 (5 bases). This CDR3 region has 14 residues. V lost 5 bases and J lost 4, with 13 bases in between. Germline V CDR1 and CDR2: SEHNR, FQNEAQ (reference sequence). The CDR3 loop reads CASSPRGSADTQYF. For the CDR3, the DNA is TGTGCCAGCAGCCCCCGGGGATCGGCAGATACGCAGTATTTT. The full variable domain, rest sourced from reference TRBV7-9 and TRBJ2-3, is DTGVSQNPRHKITKRGQNVTFRCDPISEHNRLYWYRQTLGQGPEFLTYFQNEAQLEKSRLLSDRFSAERPKGSFSTLEIQRTEQGDSAMYLCASSPRGSADTQYFGPGTRLTVL.

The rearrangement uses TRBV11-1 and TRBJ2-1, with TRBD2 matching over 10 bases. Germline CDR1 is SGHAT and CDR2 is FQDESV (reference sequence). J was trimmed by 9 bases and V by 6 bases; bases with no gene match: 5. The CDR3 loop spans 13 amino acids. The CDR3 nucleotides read TGTGCCAGCAGTCTAGCGGGAGCGAGTGAGCAGTTCTTC. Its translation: CASSLAGASEQFF.

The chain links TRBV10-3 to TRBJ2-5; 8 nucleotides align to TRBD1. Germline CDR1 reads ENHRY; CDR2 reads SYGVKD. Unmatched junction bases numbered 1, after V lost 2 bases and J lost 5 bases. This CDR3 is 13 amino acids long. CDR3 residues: CAISERTGETQYF. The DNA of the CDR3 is TGTGCCATCAGTGAGAGGACAGGGGAGACCCAGTACTTC.

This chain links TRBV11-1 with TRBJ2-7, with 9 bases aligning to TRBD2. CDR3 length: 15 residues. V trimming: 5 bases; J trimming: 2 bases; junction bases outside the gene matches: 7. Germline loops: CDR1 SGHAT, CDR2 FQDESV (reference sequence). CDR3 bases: TGTGCCAGCAGCCTTGAGAGCGGGAGGACCTACGAGCAGTACTTC. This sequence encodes CASSLESGRTYEQYF.

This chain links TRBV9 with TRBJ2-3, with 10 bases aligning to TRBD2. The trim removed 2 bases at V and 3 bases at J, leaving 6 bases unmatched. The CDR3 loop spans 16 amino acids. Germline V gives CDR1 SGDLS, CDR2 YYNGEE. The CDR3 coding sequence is TGTGCCAGCAGCGTGACGGCTAGCGGGAGTACAGATACGCAGTATTTT. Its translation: CASSVTASGSTDTQYF.